The rows below give T cell receptor beta chains drawn from one sample of a study of neurological immune-mediated disorders. Each CDR3 protein gets one entry after TCRdb re-called the 5' RACE reads with MiXCR. The table includes around 25,000 distinct CDR3 sequences, 13% detected once. Sequencing input: PBMCs. The receptors were gathered from a woman aged 40 to 55 with HTLV-1-associated myelopathy (HAM/TSP). CDR3s include the opening cysteine and the closing phenylalanine or tryptophan. The order of the fields is CDR3 protein, CDR3 DNA, D gene, clone size, J gene, V gene. The D gene is left open where the match is weak. The size of a clone is reported for some rows only, either as once, few or many, or as a class for expanded clones.

CDR3: CASSLAGGPSYEQYF; DNA: TGCGCCAGCAGCTTGGCGGGGGGCCCCTCCTACGAGCAGTACTTC; D: .; size: many; J: TRBJ2-7; V: TRBV5-1
CDR3: CASSRQGSRYYGYTF; DNA: TGTGCCAGCAGCAGACAGGGTAGTAGGTATTATGGCTACACCTTC; D: TRBD1; size: many; J: TRBJ1-2; V: TRBV27
CDR3: CASRQIGGAGYTF; DNA: TGTGCCAGCAGGCAAATAGGGGGAGCTGGCTACACCTTC; D: .; size: many; J: TRBJ1-2; V: TRBV25-1
CDR3: CASTPWTGAYEQYF; DNA: TGTGCCAGCACTCCCTGGACAGGGGCCTACGAGCAGTACTTC; D: TRBD1; size: many; J: TRBJ2-7; V: TRBV7-2
CDR3: CASSVTTSGTEAFF; DNA: TGCGCCAGCAGCGTGACAACTTCGGGTACTGAAGCTTTCTTT; D: .; size: many; J: TRBJ1-1; V: TRBV5-1
CDR3: CSASLAGRNEQFF; DNA: TGCAGTGCTAGCCTAGCGGGGAGGAATGAGCAGTTCTTC; D: TRBD2; size: many; J: TRBJ2-1; V: TRBV20-1
CDR3: CASSDRVNGYTF; DNA: TGTGCCAGCAGTGACAGGGTCAATGGCTACACCTTC; D: TRBD1; size: many; J: TRBJ1-2; V: TRBV27
CDR3: CSAEDLAGGDNEQFF; DNA: TGCAGTGCTGAAGACTTAGCGGGGGGGGACAATGAGCAGTTCTTC; D: TRBD2; size: many; J: TRBJ2-1; V: TRBV20-1
CDR3: CSAREVSSNEKLFF; DNA: TGCAGTGCTAGAGAAGTATCGTCTAATGAAAAACTGTTTTTT; D: .; size: many; J: TRBJ1-4; V: TRBV20-1
CDR3: CASSFTFNEQFF; DNA: TGCGCCAGCAGCTTCACTTTTAATGAGCAGTTCTTC; D: .; size: many; J: TRBJ2-1; V: TRBV5-1
CDR3: CSVQVKEQLF; DNA: TGCAGCGTTCAGGTTAAAGAGCAGTTATTC; D: .; size: .; J: TRBJ2-1; V: TRBV29-1
CDR3: CASSQADRDKGNEQFF; DNA: TGTGCCAGCAGCCAAGCGGACAGGGATAAAGGTAATGAGCAGTTCTTC; D: TRBD1; size: many; J: TRBJ2-1; V: TRBV4-2
CDR3: CASSLDGGAYEQYF; DNA: TGTGCCAGCAGCTTAGACGGGGGGGCATACGAGCAGTACTTC; D: TRBD2; size: many; J: TRBJ2-7; V: TRBV7-6
CDR3: CSVITGSNEQFF; DNA: TGCAGCGTTATTACAGGGAGCAATGAGCAGTTCTTC; D: .; size: many; J: TRBJ2-1; V: TRBV29-1
CDR3: CASSPGTSGEETQYF; DNA: TGTGCCAGCAGCCCCGGGACTAGCGGGGAGGAGACCCAGTACTTC; D: TRBD2; size: many; J: TRBJ2-5; V: TRBV11-3
CDR3: CASRGLAGGNEQFF; DNA: TGCGCCAGCAGGGGTCTAGCGGGGGGCAATGAGCAGTTCTTC; D: TRBD2; size: many; J: TRBJ2-1; V: TRBV5-1
CDR3: CSASRTSGGDPKQFF; DNA: TGCAGTGCTAGTAGGACTAGCGGGGGGGACCCCAAGCAGTTCTTC; D: TRBD2; size: many; J: TRBJ2-1; V: TRBV20-1
CDR3: CASSPYWGGDEKLFF; DNA: TGCGCCAGCAGCCCGTACTGGGGGGGGGATGAAAAACTGTTTTTT; D: .; size: many; J: TRBJ1-4; V: TRBV5-1
CDR3: CASSPGGALDTGELFF; DNA: TGTGCCAGCAGCCCCGGGGGGGCACTCGACACCGGGGAGCTGTTTTTT; D: TRBD2; size: medium-sized; J: TRBJ2-2; V: TRBV5-5
CDR3: CASAPAANYGYTF; DNA: TGCGCCAGCGCGCCAGCAGCTAACTATGGCTACACCTTC; D: .; size: many; J: TRBJ1-2; V: TRBV10-1
CDR3: CASRSTANNEKLFF; DNA: TGTGCCAGCAGGTCAACGGCGAATAATGAAAAACTGTTTTTT; D: .; size: .; J: TRBJ1-4; V: TRBV2
CDR3: CASSLDGRGNTEAFF; DNA: TGCGCCAGCAGCTTGGACGGCAGGGGAAACACTGAAGCTTTCTTT; D: .; size: many; J: TRBJ1-1; V: TRBV5-1
CDR3: CAISESRGRGTGELFF; DNA: TGTGCCATCAGTGAGTCGCGGGGGCGCGGCACCGGGGAGCTGTTTTTT; D: .; size: many; J: TRBJ2-2; V: TRBV10-3
CDR3: CASSLYRDAEAFF; DNA: TGCGCCAGCAGCTTGTACAGGGACGCTGAAGCTTTCTTT; D: .; size: medium-sized; J: TRBJ1-1; V: TRBV5-1